A selection of T cell receptor beta chains follows, all from one sample in a study of T cells in Graves' hyperthyroidism and ophthalmopathy. TCRdb itself ran the multiplex PCR reads through MiXCR, one entry per CDR3 protein. The profile shows hundreds of thousands of distinct CDR3 sequences, about 15% of them singletons. What was sequenced was blood. Receptors were obtained from a woman aged 45 to 65 with Graves' ophthalmopathy. Each CDR3 is given with its conserved first and last residue. A D gene is named only where the DNA matches it firmly. Clone size is shown for a subset of rows, as once, few, many or a class of expanded clone.

V gene	D gene	clone size	J gene	CDR3 DNA	CDR3 protein
TRBV18	TRBD1	many	TRBJ1-1	TGTGCCAGCTCACTGGGACAGGGAACGAACACTGAAGCTTTCTTT	CASSLGQGTNTEAFF
TRBV27	-	few	TRBJ1-1	TGTGCCAGCAGTTTTGATGGCGTATACCTAATTTTCTTT	CASSFDGVYLIFF
TRBV12-3/TRBV12-4	-	many	TRBJ1-2	TGTGCCATCATCTCCCGGGGCGGCTATGGCTACACCTTC	CAIISRGGYGYTF
TRBV30	TRBD2	many	TRBJ2-7	TGTGCCTGGAGCGGGACTAGCGGGATGAACTACGAGCAGTACTTC	CAWSGTSGMNYEQYF
TRBV9	-	-	TRBJ2-5	TGTGCCAGCAGCGTAAACAGGGAAAGCGGAAAAGAGACCCAGTACTTC	CASSVNRESGKETQYF
TRBV15	TRBD2	many	TRBJ2-7	TGTGCCACCAGCAGAGAGACTAGCGGGATGTCGCCCGAGCAGTACTTC	CATSRETSGMSPEQYF
TRBV11-2	TRBD1	many	TRBJ1-4	TGTGCCAGCAGCTTAGTGACAGGGGGGCGGCGTGAAAAACTGTTTTTT	CASSLVTGGRREKLFF
TRBV18	TRBD2	many	TRBJ2-7	TGTGCCAGCTCACCGTTACCGACTAGCGGGAGCTACGAGCAGTACTTC	CASSPLPTSGSYEQYF
TRBV9	-	many	TRBJ1-4	TGTGCCAGCAGCGTCTCCGGGACGGTAAATGAAAAACTGTTTTTT	CASSVSGTVNEKLFF
TRBV7-9	-	many	TRBJ1-4	TGTGCCAGCAGCTTTACGGACGTGTATGCTAATGAAAAACTGTTTTTT	CASSFTDVYANEKLFF
TRBV7-9	TRBD2	many	TRBJ2-7	TGTGCCAGCAGCTCCGGGACTAGTAGTGACGAGCAGTACTTC	CASSSGTSSDEQYF
TRBV7-8	TRBD2	many	TRBJ2-1	TGTGCCAGCAGCCTCATGCTAGCGGGAGGGTATGAGCAGTTCTTC	CASSLMLAGGYEQFF
TRBV29-1	TRBD2	-	TRBJ2-1	TGCAGCGTTGAACGTAGCGGGAGCTCCTACAATGAGCAGTTCTTC	CSVERSGSSYNEQFF
TRBV20-1	-	many	TRBJ1-1	TGCAGTGCTAGAGATCTTACAGGGAGTTTGAACACTGAAGCTTTCTTT	CSARDLTGSLNTEAFF
TRBV6-1	-	few	TRBJ2-5	TGTGCCAGCTTCCGCAAAACCGGGGAGACCCAGTACTTC	CASFRKTGETQYF
TRBV4-2	TRBD2	-	TRBJ2-4	TGTGCCAGCAGCCAAGGTGGGACTAGCGGAATAACTGACATTCAGTACTTC	CASSQGGTSGITDIQYF
TRBV4-2	-	-	TRBJ1-1	TGTGCCAGCAGCCAAGATGGGGCGGGGCTTGGCACTGAAGCTTTCTTT	CASSQDGAGLGTEAFF
TRBV30	-	-	TRBJ1-2	TGTGCCTGGAACGTGGGGGTCGGCTATGGCTACACCTTC	CAWNVGVGYGYTF
TRBV19	TRBD2	few	TRBJ2-5	TGTGCCAGTAGTTTTCTAACTAGCGGGAGAGTCAAGACCCAGTACTTC	CASSFLTSGRVKTQYF
TRBV4-2	-	once	TRBJ2-3	TGTGCCAGCAGCCAAATGAACGGTGTCGGCACAGATACGCAGTATTTT	CASSQMNGVGTDTQYF
TRBV19	-	few	TRBJ1-1	TGTGCCAGTAGTATCGAGGGGATCACTGAAGCTTTCTTT	CASSIEGITEAFF
TRBV28	-	many	TRBJ1-2	TGTGCCAGCAGTTTTAGAGACCTAAACTATGGCTACACCTTC	CASSFRDLNYGYTF
TRBV12-3/TRBV12-4	TRBD2	-	TRBJ2-5	TGTGCCAGCAGTTTAGACCCCACAGCGGGAGCGGTCTACCAAGAGACCCAGTACTTC	CASSLDPTAGAVYQETQYF
TRBV15	TRBD2	many	TRBJ2-3	TGTGCCACCAGCAGACGAGCGGGAGCTTACTCGGACACAGATACGCAGTATTTT	CATSRRAGAYSDTDTQYF
TRBV3-1	-	many	TRBJ1-5	TGTGCCAGCAGCCATCGGGACACTAATCAGCCCCAGCATTTT	CASSHRDTNQPQHF
TRBV6-2/TRBV6-3	TRBD1	few	TRBJ1-1	TGTGCCAGCCAGACAGGGCATAGGACTGAAGCTTTCTTT	CASQTGHRTEAFF
TRBV7-2	TRBD2	-	TRBJ2-3	TGTGCCAGCAGCTTGACTAGCGGGAGAAGCACAGATACGCAGTATTTT	CASSLTSGRSTDTQYF
TRBV28	-	-	TRBJ1-2	TGTGCCACCATCAGAGGGGGACCCAGATATGGCTACACCTTC	CATIRGGPRYGYTF
TRBV12-3/TRBV12-4	-	-	TRBJ1-6	TGTGCCAGCAGTACCAAATCATATAATTCACCCCTCCACTTT	CASSTKSYNSPLHF
TRBV15	-	-	TRBJ2-7	TGTGCCACCAGCGGGGGGGCTGGCCTGGAGCAGTACTTC	CATSGGAGLEQYF
TRBV12-3/TRBV12-4	-	many	TRBJ2-6	TGTGCCAGCTCCCTGGGGGGAATAACGGGAGGGGCCAACGTCCTGACTTTC	CASSLGGITGGANVLTF
TRBV24-1	-	many	TRBJ2-1	TGTGCCACCAGTGATTTCATAGCTAGCTACAATGAGCAGTTCTTC	CATSDFIASYNEQFF
TRBV3-1	-	many	TRBJ1-2	TGTGCCAGCAGCCAAGCGGGACACTATGGCTACACCTTC	CASSQAGHYGYTF
TRBV7-6	TRBD1	-	TRBJ1-5	TGTGCCAGCAGCCGCTCGACAGGGAGTGGGGATCAGCCCCAGCATTTT	CASSRSTGSGDQPQHF
TRBV6-2/TRBV6-3	-	-	TRBJ2-1	TGTGCCAGCATTCCCTCGCAGGGGTTTTTCTACAATGAGCAGTTCTTC	CASIPSQGFFYNEQFF
TRBV19	TRBD1	-	TRBJ1-2	TGTGCCAGCATCTGGACAGGGGGCTTATCACCCGGCTACACCTTC	CASIWTGGLSPGYTF
TRBV28	-	many	TRBJ2-2	TGTGCCAGCAACAGCGTTGGTGGGGAGCTGTTTTTT	CASNSVGGELFF
TRBV2	-	many	TRBJ1-1	TGTGCCAGCAGTGGGGCTGCCGGCACTGAAGCTTTCTTT	CASSGAAGTEAFF
TRBV20-1	-	-	TRBJ2-1	TGCAGTGCTAGAGATCTATTGCACCGCTCCTACAATGAGCAGTTCTTC	CSARDLLHRSYNEQFF
TRBV7-8	-	many	TRBJ1-1	TGTGCCAGCAGCTCTGGGATGGACACTGAAGCTTTCTTT	CASSSGMDTEAFF
TRBV2	TRBD1	many	TRBJ1-1	TGTGCCAGCAGCGGGGGGACAGACACTGAAGCTTTCTTT	CASSGGTDTEAFF
TRBV7-3	-	-	TRBJ1-3	TGTGCCATCCAGACATTTGGAAACACCATATATTTT	CAIQTFGNTIYF
TRBV28	TRBD2	many	TRBJ2-1	TGTGCCAGCATGAGTAGCGGGGACTACAATGAGCAGTTCTTC	CASMSSGDYNEQFF
TRBV6-1	-	few	TRBJ2-7	TGTGCCAGCAGACCGACAGGAACCTACGAGCAGTACTTC	CASRPTGTYEQYF
TRBV18	-	many	TRBJ1-1	TGTGCCAGCTCACCGGTCACTGAAGCTTTCTTT	CASSPVTEAFF
TRBV12-3/TRBV12-4	-	many	TRBJ1-2	TGTGCCAGCACCCTAAGCTTGTCGAACTATGGCTACACCTTC	CASTLSLSNYGYTF
TRBV28	TRBD2	many	TRBJ2-1	TGTGCCAGCAGTTCAACCCTAGCGGGGGGCTACAATGAGCAGTTCTTC	CASSSTLAGGYNEQFF
TRBV20-1	TRBD2	few	TRBJ2-1	TGCAGTGCTAGAGTGGGCGGGAGGGGAGTTTACGAGCAGTTCTTC	CSARVGGRGVYEQFF
TRBV6-5	TRBD1	-	TRBJ1-1	TGTGCCAGCAGTTACAACGGACAGGGAATTGAAGCTTTCTTT	CASSYNGQGIEAFF
TRBV6-1	TRBD2	few	TRBJ2-3	TGTGCCAGCAGTGAGGGAGGGTTTGGTAGCACAGATACGCAGTATTTT	CASSEGGFGSTDTQYF
TRBV14	-	-	TRBJ2-2	TGTGCCGGCAGCCATCGGTCCACCGGGATTTGGAACACCGGGGAGCTGTTTTTT	CAGSHRSTGIWNTGELFF
TRBV7-2	-	many	TRBJ2-5	TGTGCCAGCAGCTTCGGGACCCGAGAAGAGACCCAGTACTTC	CASSFGTREETQYF
TRBV6-1	-	many	TRBJ1-1	TGTGCCAGCAGTTTCCCCACCGGGGGCACTGAAGCTTTCTTT	CASSFPTGGTEAFF
TRBV5-1	-	many	TRBJ1-3	TGCGCCAGCAGCTCTCGGGGTGGTGGAAACACCATATATTTT	CASSSRGGGNTIYF
TRBV6-2/TRBV6-3	TRBD2	few	TRBJ2-3	TGTGCCAGCAGTCACTCCGGACTAGCGGGATTTAGCACAGATACGCAGTATTTT	CASSHSGLAGFSTDTQYF